This T cell receptor beta chain comes out of a study of response to subunit inactivated influenza vaccine. The study, taken as a whole, reports: There was a suggestion from the authors that each seasonal influenza vaccination recruits few new T cells.

In the case of this clonotype: Its antigen is undetermined.

TCRdb called the RT-PCR reads again in MiXCR, with one record for every CDR3 protein. The sample holds 550,000 to 600,000 distinct CDR3 sequences, roughly 12% seen once. The CDR3 has 15 amino acids. Germline V lookup: CDR1 SGHTA, CDR2 FQGNSA. The ends lost 2 bases at V and 7 bases at J; junction bases unmatched: 8. The sequenced sample was PBMCs from blood, obtained on the day of vaccination. The clonotype originates from a man aged 50 to 59 who received an inactivated influenza vaccine. V is TRBV7-2 and J is TRBJ1-5; 7 nucleotides line up with TRBD1. Here the CDR3 reads CASSLQGGQSQPQHF. For the CDR3, the DNA is TGTGCCAGCAGCTTACAGGGGGGCCAGAGCCAGCCCCAGCATTTT.